A selection of T cell receptor beta chains follows, all from one sample in a study of blood T cell repertoires in COVID-19. Sequencing used immunoSEQ multiplex PCR; TCRdb keeps in-frame clones, though not all of them. The sample has about 340,000 clones, about 86% seen once. Sequencing was done on a sample of PBMCs or T cells enriched from blood (not recorded which). The receptor set was obtained from a woman in her 40s with acute COVID-19. CDR3s include the opening cysteine and the closing phenylalanine or tryptophan. The D gene is left open where the match is weak. Size is omitted from some rows. Given values are once, few, many or a class for expanded clones.

j_call d_call cdr3_length clone_size v_call cdr3_aa cdr3_nt
TRBJ1-1 . 14 . TRBV7-2 CASSLAYRNTEAFF TGTGCCAGCAGCTTAGCCTACAGGAACACTGAAGCTTTCTTT
TRBJ1-5 TRBD1 16 . TRBV3-1/TRBV3-2 CASSQGRDSRNQPQHF TGTGCCAGCAGCCAAGGCCGGGACAGCAGAAATCAGCCCCAGCATTTT
TRBJ1-5 . 15 . TRBV6-4 CASSPTGSSNQPQHF TGTGCCAGCAGCCCCACGGGGAGTAGCAATCAGCCCCAGCATTTT
TRBJ2-6 . 16 . TRBV11-2 CASSFPVTTGANVLTF TGTGCCAGCAGCTTCCCAGTAACTACTGGGGCCAACGTCCTGACTTTC
TRBJ2-5 TRBD2 17 . TRBV3-1/TRBV3-2 CASSQVGLAGVKETQYF TGTGCCAGCAGCCAAGTCGGACTAGCGGGAGTTAAAGAGACCCAGTACTTC
TRBJ1-6 . 14 . TRBV10-3 CAISGGTRYSPLHF TGTGCCATCAGTGGGGGAACTAGGTATTCACCCCTCCACTTT
TRBJ1-2 . 14 . TRBV7-2 CASSLGGLSYGYTF TGTGCCAGCAGCTTGGGGGGGCTAAGCTATGGCTACACCTTC
TRBJ2-1 TRBD1 18 few TRBV5-1 CASSAWGQGAPGVNEQFF TGCGCCAGCAGCGCTTGGGGACAGGGGGCTCCCGGGGTCAATGAGCAGTTCTTC
TRBJ2-3 . 14 . TRBV6-5 CASRRGPSTDTQYF TGTGCCAGCAGGCGGGGACCGAGCACAGATACGCAGTATTTT
TRBJ2-5 TRBD1 15 . TRBV7-2 CASSFMTGRAETQYF TGTGCCAGCAGCTTTATGACAGGGCGCGCTGAGACCCAGTACTTC
TRBJ2-1 . 16 . TRBV7-3 CASSFFAAVGNNEQFF TGTGCCAGCAGCTTCTTCGCAGCGGTGGGGAACAATGAGCAGTTCTTC
TRBJ1-1 . 14 . TRBV24-1 CATSDAGEGAEAFF TGTGCCACCAGTGATGCAGGGGAAGGGGCTGAAGCTTTCTTT
TRBJ1-2 . 14 once TRBV5-6 CASSLGQGFDGYTF TGTGCCAGCAGCTTGGGTCAGGGCTTCGATGGCTACACCTTC